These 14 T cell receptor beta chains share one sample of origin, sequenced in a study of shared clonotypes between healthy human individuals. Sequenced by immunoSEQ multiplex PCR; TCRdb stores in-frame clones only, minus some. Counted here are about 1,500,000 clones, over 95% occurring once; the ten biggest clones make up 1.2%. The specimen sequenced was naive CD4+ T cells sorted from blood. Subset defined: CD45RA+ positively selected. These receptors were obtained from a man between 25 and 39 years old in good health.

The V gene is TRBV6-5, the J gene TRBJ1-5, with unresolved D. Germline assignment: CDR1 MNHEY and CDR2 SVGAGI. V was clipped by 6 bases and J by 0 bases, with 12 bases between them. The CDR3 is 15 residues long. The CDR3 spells CASRLDGYSNQPQHF. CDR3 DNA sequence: TGTGCCAGCAGACTGGACGGATATAGCAATCAGCCCCAGCATTTT.

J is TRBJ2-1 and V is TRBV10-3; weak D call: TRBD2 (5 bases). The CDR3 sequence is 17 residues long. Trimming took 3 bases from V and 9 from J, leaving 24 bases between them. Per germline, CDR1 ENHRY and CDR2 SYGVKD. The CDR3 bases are TGTGCCATCAGTGAATTTCTGGACTCAGGTATCTTTGGTGAGCAGTTCTTC. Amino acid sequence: CAISEFLDSGIFGEQFF.

The CDR3 reads CASSRRVESSNTGELFF. In DNA, the CDR3 is TGCGCCAGCAGCCGCCGGGTCGAGTCCTCGAACACCGGGGAGCTGTTTTTT. The V call is TRBV4-1, the J call TRBJ2-2; D is ambiguous. Trimming shortened V by 4 bases and J by 0 bases, and 15 bases separated the two germline ends. This CDR3 region has 17 residues. Germline CDR1 is MGHRA and CDR2 is YSYEKL.

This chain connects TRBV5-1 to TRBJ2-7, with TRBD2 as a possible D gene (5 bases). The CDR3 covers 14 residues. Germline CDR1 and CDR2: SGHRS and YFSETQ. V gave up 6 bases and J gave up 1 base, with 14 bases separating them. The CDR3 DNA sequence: TGCGCCAGCAAGAGGGAAGGCAGTTCCTACGAGCAGTACTTC. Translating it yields CASKREGSSYEQYF.

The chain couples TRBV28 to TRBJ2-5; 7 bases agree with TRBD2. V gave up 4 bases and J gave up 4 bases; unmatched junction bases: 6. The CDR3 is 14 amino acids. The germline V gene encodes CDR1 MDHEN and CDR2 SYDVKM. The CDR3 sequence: CASSSRLAGETQYF. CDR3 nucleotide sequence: TGTGCCAGCAGTTCTAGACTAGCAGGAGAGACCCAGTACTTC.

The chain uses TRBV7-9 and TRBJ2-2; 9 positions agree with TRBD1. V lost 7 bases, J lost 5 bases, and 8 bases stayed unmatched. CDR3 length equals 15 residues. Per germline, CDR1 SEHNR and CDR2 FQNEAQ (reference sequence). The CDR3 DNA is TGTGCCAGCAAAGGGGGACAGGGAGTAACCGGGGAGCTGTTTTTT. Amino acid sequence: CASKGGQGVTGELFF.

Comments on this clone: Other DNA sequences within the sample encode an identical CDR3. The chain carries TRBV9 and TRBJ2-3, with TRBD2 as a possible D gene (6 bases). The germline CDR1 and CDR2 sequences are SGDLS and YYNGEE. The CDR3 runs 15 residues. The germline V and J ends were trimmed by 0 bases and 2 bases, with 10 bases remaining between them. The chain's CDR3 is CASSVELAATDTQYF. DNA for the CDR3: TGTGCCAGCAGCGTAGAGTTAGCGGCCACAGATACGCAGTATTTT.

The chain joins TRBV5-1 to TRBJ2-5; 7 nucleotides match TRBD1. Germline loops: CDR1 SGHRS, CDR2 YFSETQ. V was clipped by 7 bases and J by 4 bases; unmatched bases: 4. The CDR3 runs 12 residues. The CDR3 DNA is TGCGCCAGCGCGACAGGGCCAGAGACCCAGTACTTC. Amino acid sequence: CASATGPETQYF.

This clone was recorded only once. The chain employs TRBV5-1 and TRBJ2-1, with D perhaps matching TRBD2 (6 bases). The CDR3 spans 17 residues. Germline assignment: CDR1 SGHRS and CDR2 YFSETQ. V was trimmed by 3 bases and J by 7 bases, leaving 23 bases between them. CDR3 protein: CASSSPWWDSLGNEQFF. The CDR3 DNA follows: TGCGCCAGCAGCTCCCCCTGGTGGGACTCCCTAGGGAATGAGCAGTTCTTC.

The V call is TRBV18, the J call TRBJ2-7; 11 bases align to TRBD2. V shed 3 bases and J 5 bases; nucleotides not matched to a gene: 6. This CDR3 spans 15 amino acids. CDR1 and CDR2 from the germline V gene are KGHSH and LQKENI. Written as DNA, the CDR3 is TGTGCCAGCTCACCCCAACTAGCGGGAGTCGACGAGCAGTACTTC. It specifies CASSPQLAGVDEQYF.

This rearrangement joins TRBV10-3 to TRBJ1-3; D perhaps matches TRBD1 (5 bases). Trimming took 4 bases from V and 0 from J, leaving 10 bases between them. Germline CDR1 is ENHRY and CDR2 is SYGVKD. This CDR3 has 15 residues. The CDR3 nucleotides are TGTGCCATCAGTGGGGGGATCCGCTCTGGAAACACCATATATTTT. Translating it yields CAISGGIRSGNTIYF.

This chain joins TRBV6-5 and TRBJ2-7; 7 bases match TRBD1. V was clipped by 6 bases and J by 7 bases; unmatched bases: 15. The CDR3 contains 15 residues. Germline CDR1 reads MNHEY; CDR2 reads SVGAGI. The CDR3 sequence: CASSPRQGHPREQYF. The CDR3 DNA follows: TGTGCCAGCAGCCCGAGACAGGGCCACCCGAGGGAGCAGTACTTC.

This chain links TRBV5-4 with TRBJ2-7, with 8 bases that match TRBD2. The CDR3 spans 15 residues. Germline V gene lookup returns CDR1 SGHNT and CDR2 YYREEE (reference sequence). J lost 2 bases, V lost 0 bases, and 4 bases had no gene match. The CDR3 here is CASSLGAGGAYEQYF. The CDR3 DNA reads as TGTGCCAGCAGCTTGGGTGCGGGAGGAGCCTACGAGCAGTACTTC.

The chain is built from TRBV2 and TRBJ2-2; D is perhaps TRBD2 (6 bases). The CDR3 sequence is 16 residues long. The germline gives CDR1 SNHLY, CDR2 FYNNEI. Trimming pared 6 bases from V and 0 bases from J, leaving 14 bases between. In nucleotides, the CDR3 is TGTGCCAGCAGCCAACGTGGCGGGGCGAACACCGGGGAGCTGTTTTTT. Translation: CASSQRGGANTGELFF.